These T cell receptor beta chains were read from a single sample in a study of siplizumab effects on memory and regulatory T cells. Using immunoSEQ multiplex PCR, the repertoire was profiled, and TCRdb retains in-frame clones only, with some absent. The profile shows more than 45,000 clones, over 90% of them singletons. Input material: CD8+ T cells sorted from blood. The receptors originated from a human donor in good health. CDR3s include the opening cysteine and the closing phenylalanine or tryptophan. Each record gives: clone size, CDR3 length, D gene, J gene, V gene, CDR3 protein, CDR3 DNA. D genes are given only for firm matches. Only some rows state a clone size, as once, few, many or a class for expanded clones.

size: NA; length: 13; D: TRBD1; J: TRBJ1-1; V: TRBV7-9; CDR3: CASTRTGPTEAFF; DNA: TGTGCCAGCACCCGGACAGGGCCCACTGAAGCTTTCTTT
size: NA; length: 14; D: TRBD2; J: TRBJ2-7; V: TRBV9; CDR3: CASSLAEGLSEQYF; DNA: TGTGCCAGCTCACTAGCGGAGGGGCTCAGCGAGCAGTACTTC
size: NA; length: 14; D: NA; J: TRBJ2-2; V: TRBV2; CDR3: CASTAAPEVGELFF; DNA: TGTGCCAGCACTGCGGCTCCCGAGGTCGGGGAGCTGTTTTTT
size: NA; length: 16; D: TRBD2; J: TRBJ2-1; V: TRBV7-9; CDR3: CASSPGLAGPYNEQFF; DNA: TGTGCCAGCAGCCCTGGACTAGCGGGACCCTACAATGAGCAGTTCTTC
size: NA; length: 13; D: NA; J: TRBJ2-7; V: TRBV19; CDR3: CASSPGLTYEQYF; DNA: TGTGCCAGTAGTCCCGGGTTGACCTACGAGCAGTACTTC
size: NA; length: 14; D: NA; J: TRBJ2-7; V: TRBV27; CDR3: CASSATGTFNEQYF; DNA: TGTGCCAGCAGTGCCACCGGGACATTCAACGAGCAGTACTTC
size: NA; length: 16; D: NA; J: TRBJ2-2; V: TRBV15; CDR3: CATSTSPDRNTGELFF; DNA: TGTGCCACCAGCACCTCCCCCGACAGGAACACCGGGGAGCTGTTTTTT
size: NA; length: 17; D: NA; J: TRBJ2-2; V: TRBV4-2; CDR3: CASSQEQGVTNTGELFF; DNA: TGTGCCAGCAGCCAAGAACAGGGTGTCACGAACACCGGGGAGCTGTTTTTT
size: NA; length: 15; D: TRBD1; J: TRBJ2-7; V: TRBV11-2; CDR3: CASSPQDRGPYEQYF; DNA: TGTGCCAGCAGCCCTCAGGACAGGGGGCCGTACGAGCAGTACTTC
size: NA; length: 15; D: TRBD1; J: TRBJ2-7; V: TRBV14; CDR3: CASSLTGQGFYEQYF; DNA: TGTGCCAGCAGCCTTACGGGACAGGGATTCTACGAGCAGTACTTC
size: NA; length: 14; D: NA; J: TRBJ2-1; V: TRBV5-6; CDR3: CASSYASPWAEQFF; DNA: TGTGCCAGCAGCTACGCGTCCCCTTGGGCTGAGCAGTTCTTC
size: NA; length: 15; D: TRBD1; J: TRBJ1-1; V: TRBV6-6; CDR3: CASSYPQGAGTEAFF; DNA: TGTGCCAGCAGTTACCCGCAGGGGGCTGGGACTGAAGCTTTCTTT
size: NA; length: 13; D: NA; J: TRBJ2-7; V: TRBV4-1; CDR3: CASSRTIGYEQYF; DNA: TGCGCCAGCAGTCGTACGATAGGTTACGAGCAGTACTTC
size: NA; length: 16; D: TRBD2; J: TRBJ2-2; V: TRBV7-8; CDR3: CASSLGLAGNTGELFF; DNA: TGTGCCAGCAGCTTAGGGCTAGCGGGGAACACCGGGGAGCTGTTTTTT
size: few; length: 14; D: NA; J: TRBJ2-3; V: TRBV7-3; CDR3: CASSLTGGPDTQYF; DNA: TGTGCCAGCAGCTTGACGGGGGGCCCAGATACGCAGTATTTT
size: NA; length: 12; D: NA; J: TRBJ2-7; V: TRBV19; CDR3: CASSRPSYEQYF; DNA: TGTGCCAGTAGTAGGCCCTCCTACGAGCAGTACTTC
size: NA; length: 14; D: NA; J: TRBJ2-7; V: TRBV2; CDR3: CASSENTETYEQYF; DNA: TGTGCCAGCAGTGAAAACACGGAGACCTACGAGCAGTACTTC
size: NA; length: 14; D: NA; J: TRBJ2-1; V: TRBV9; CDR3: CASSPTSGTNEQFF; DNA: TGTGCCAGCAGTCCTACTTCAGGGACCAATGAGCAGTTCTTC
size: NA; length: 17; D: TRBD2; J: TRBJ2-7; V: TRBV28; CDR3: CASSLRPGRGLIREQYF; DNA: TGTGCCAGCAGTTTAAGACCTGGAAGGGGACTAATCCGGGAGCAGTACTTC
size: NA; length: 15; D: TRBD1; J: TRBJ2-1; V: TRBV27; CDR3: CASSSPGQGTDEQFF; DNA: TGTGCCAGCAGTTCCCCGGGACAGGGTACGGATGAGCAGTTCTTC
size: NA; length: 14; D: TRBD1; J: TRBJ2-3; V: TRBV7-2; CDR3: CASSWTGSTDTQYF; DNA: TGTGCCAGCAGCTGGACAGGGAGCACAGATACGCAGTATTTT
size: once; length: 13; D: TRBD1; J: TRBJ1-4; V: TRBV2; CDR3: CATRTGAGEKLFF; DNA: TGTGCCACCCGGACAGGGGCCGGTGAAAAACTGTTTTTT
size: NA; length: 11; D: TRBD1; J: TRBJ2-7; V: TRBV20-1; CDR3: CSADRGHEQYF; DNA: TGCAGTGCTGACAGGGGCCACGAGCAGTACTTC
size: once; length: 15; D: NA; J: TRBJ2-3; V: TRBV6-4; CDR3: CASSDVGSSTDTQYF; DNA: TGTGCCAGCAGTGACGTGGGATCTAGCACAGATACGCAGTATTTT
size: NA; length: 14; D: NA; J: TRBJ1-4; V: TRBV9; CDR3: CASSPRGGGEKLFF; DNA: TGTGCCAGCAGCCCCAGGGGAGGAGGGGAAAAACTGTTTTTT
size: NA; length: 12; D: NA; J: TRBJ1-1; V: TRBV7-9; CDR3: CASSSDGLEAFF; DNA: TGTGCCAGCAGCTCGGACGGTCTTGAAGCTTTCTTT
size: NA; length: 10; D: TRBD1; J: TRBJ2-1; V: TRBV7-2; CDR3: CASSSGQEFF; DNA: TGTGCCAGCAGCTCGGGACAGGAGTTCTTC
size: NA; length: 15; D: TRBD2; J: TRBJ2-7; V: TRBV28; CDR3: CASSTRLAGFYEQYF; DNA: TGTGCCAGCAGTACCCGACTAGCGGGATTCTACGAGCAGTACTTC
size: NA; length: 14; D: NA; J: TRBJ2-7; V: TRBV30; CDR3: CAWSRGFGSYEQYF; DNA: TGTGCCTGGAGTCGGGGGTTCGGGTCCTACGAGCAGTACTTC
size: NA; length: 14; D: NA; J: TRBJ1-1; V: TRBV19; CDR3: CASYEPLLGGEAFF; DNA: TGTGCCAGCTACGAACCTTTACTTGGGGGAGAAGCTTTCTTT
size: few; length: 15; D: TRBD2; J: TRBJ2-7; V: TRBV4-1; CDR3: CASSQDQTGGYEQYF; DNA: TGCGCCAGCAGCCAAGATCAAACGGGGGGCTACGAGCAGTACTTC
size: once; length: 15; D: TRBD1; J: TRBJ2-7; V: TRBV11-3; CDR3: CASSPGQVNSYEQYF; DNA: TGTGCCAGCAGCCCCGGACAGGTGAACTCCTACGAGCAGTACTTC
size: NA; length: 17; D: NA; J: TRBJ1-6; V: TRBV5-6; CDR3: CASSLGGIGTYNSPLHF; DNA: TGTGCCAGCAGCCTCGGGGGGATCGGAACCTATAATTCACCCCTCCACTTT
size: NA; length: 15; D: TRBD2; J: TRBJ2-7; V: TRBV27; CDR3: CASSPSGEGYYEQYF; DNA: TGTGCCAGCAGCCCCTCGGGGGAGGGATACTACGAGCAGTACTTC
size: NA; length: 12; D: NA; J: TRBJ1-3; V: TRBV6-1; CDR3: CASRGRGNTIYF; DNA: TGTGCCAGCAGGGGCCGAGGAAACACCATATATTTT
size: NA; length: 15; D: TRBD2; J: TRBJ2-7; V: TRBV7-9; CDR3: CASSGGGRSAYEQYF; DNA: TGTGCCAGCAGCGGGGGCGGGAGGTCCGCCTACGAGCAGTACTTC
size: NA; length: 15; D: TRBD2; J: TRBJ2-7; V: TRBV5-6; CDR3: CASSFQREATYEQYF; DNA: TGTGCCAGCAGCTTCCAGCGGGAGGCGACCTACGAGCAGTACTTC
size: NA; length: 13; D: TRBD2; J: TRBJ2-7; V: TRBV14; CDR3: CASRAGTSYEQYF; DNA: TGTGCCAGCAGGGCCGGGACTAGCTACGAGCAGTACTTC
size: NA; length: 14; D: TRBD1; J: TRBJ2-7; V: TRBV30; CDR3: CAWSRTGGPYEQYF; DNA: TGTGCCTGGAGTAGGACAGGGGGGCCCTACGAGCAGTACTTC
size: NA; length: 15; D: NA; J: TRBJ2-1; V: TRBV2; CDR3: CASTGSGGPYNEQFF; DNA: TGTGCCTCCACAGGATCCGGCGGACCCTACAATGAGCAGTTCTTC
size: NA; length: 16; D: NA; J: TRBJ1-1; V: TRBV6-6; CDR3: CASSYSSGTQNTEAFF; DNA: TGTGCCAGCAGTTACTCCTCCGGGACACAGAACACTGAAGCTTTCTTT
size: once; length: 14; D: NA; J: TRBJ2-7; V: TRBV4-1; CDR3: CASSFRGGTYEQYF; DNA: TGCGCCAGCAGCTTTCGCGGCGGGACCTACGAGCAGTACTTC
size: NA; length: 15; D: NA; J: TRBJ2-7; V: TRBV6-1; CDR3: CASSVSGTASYEQYF; DNA: TGTGCCAGCAGTGTCTCCGGGACGGCCTCCTACGAGCAGTACTTC
size: NA; length: 14; D: NA; J: TRBJ2-7; V: TRBV27; CDR3: CASSLRGAVHEQYF; DNA: TGTGCCAGCAGTTTACGGGGGGCGGTCCACGAGCAGTACTTC
size: NA; length: 15; D: TRBD2; J: TRBJ2-3; V: TRBV7-6; CDR3: CASSLGLAAADTQYF; DNA: TGTGCCAGCAGCTTGGGACTAGCGGCAGCAGATACGCAGTATTTT
size: NA; length: 14; D: NA; J: TRBJ1-5; V: TRBV5-8; CDR3: CASSAARGNQPQHF; DNA: TGTGCCAGCAGCGCAGCTAGGGGCAATCAGCCCCAGCATTTT
size: NA; length: 13; D: TRBD1; J: TRBJ2-5; V: TRBV7-9; CDR3: CASSIDRGETQYF; DNA: TGTGCCAGCAGCATCGACAGGGGAGAGACCCAGTACTTC
size: NA; length: 16; D: TRBD2; J: TRBJ2-7; V: TRBV5-1; CDR3: CASSQGTSGRGTEQYF; DNA: TGCGCCAGCAGCCAAGGGACTAGCGGGAGGGGGACCGAGCAGTACTTC